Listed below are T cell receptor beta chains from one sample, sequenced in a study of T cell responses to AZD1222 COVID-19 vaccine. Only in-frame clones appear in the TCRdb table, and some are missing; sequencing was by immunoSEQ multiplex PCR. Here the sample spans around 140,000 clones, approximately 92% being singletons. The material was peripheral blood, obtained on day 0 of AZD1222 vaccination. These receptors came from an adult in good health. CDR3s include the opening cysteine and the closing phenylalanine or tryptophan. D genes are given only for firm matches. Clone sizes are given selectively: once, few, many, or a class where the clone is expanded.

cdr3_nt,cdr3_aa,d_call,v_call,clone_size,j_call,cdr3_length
TGTGCCAGCAGCTTATCAGGGGGGACTCAGCCCCAGCATTTT,CASSLSGGTQPQHF,TRBD1,TRBV11-2,once,TRBJ1-5,14
TGTGCCAGCAGTGAAAGGGGGCTAGCAGCTTTCTTT,CASSERGLAAFF,TRBD1,TRBV25-1,NA,TRBJ1-1,12
TGTGCCAGCAGCCAAAGGGAGGCGGGAACTGAAGCTTTCTTT,CASSQREAGTEAFF,NA,TRBV3-1/TRBV3-2,NA,TRBJ1-1,14
TGTGCCAGCAGAGATGACAGGGGCTGGGAGACCCAGTACTTC,CASRDDRGWETQYF,TRBD1,TRBV6-5,NA,TRBJ2-5,14
TGTGCCAGCAGCCATACAGTTCAGCCCCAGCATTTT,CASSHTVQPQHF,NA,TRBV16,NA,TRBJ1-5,12
TGTGCCAGCAGGCAGGACAGGAATTCACCCCTCCACTTT,CASRQDRNSPLHF,TRBD1,TRBV28,few,TRBJ1-6,13
TGTGCCAGCATCCAGGGAGGGGGCCAGATCTACAATGAGCAGTTCTTC,CASIQGGGQIYNEQFF,NA,TRBV7-9,NA,TRBJ2-1,16
TGTGCCATCCCCCGCATTAACTATGGCTACACCTTC,CAIPRINYGYTF,NA,TRBV10-3,NA,TRBJ1-2,12
TGTGCCAGCTCACCTCCCTACAATGAGCAGTTCTTC,CASSPPYNEQFF,NA,TRBV18,NA,TRBJ2-1,12
TGTGCCAGCAGCCAAGATGCAGGGCAGCCCCAGCATTTT,CASSQDAGQPQHF,NA,TRBV4-2,NA,TRBJ1-5,13
TGCGCCAGCAGCCAAGAGCCGGAGGGGGGTTTCTACAATGAGCAGTTCTTC,CASSQEPEGGFYNEQFF,NA,TRBV4-1,NA,TRBJ2-1,17
TGTGCCAGTAGTATCGGAGGGTACTCTGGAAACACCATATATTTT,CASSIGGYSGNTIYF,NA,TRBV19,NA,TRBJ1-3,15
TGTGCCAGCAGCGTAGGGTCCGGGCACTATGGCTACACCTTC,CASSVGSGHYGYTF,NA,TRBV9,NA,TRBJ1-2,14
TGTGCCAGCAGCGTAGGTTCTGGAAACACCATATATTTT,CASSVGSGNTIYF,NA,TRBV9,NA,TRBJ1-3,13
TGTGCCATCAGTGAGTCGACTGGGGCCGGCCCCTACAATGAGCAGTTCTTC,CAISESTGAGPYNEQFF,NA,TRBV10-3,few,TRBJ2-1,17
TGTGCCAGCAGCTTACCCCTTGGAAACACCATATATTTT,CASSLPLGNTIYF,NA,TRBV7-9,once,TRBJ1-3,13
TGTGCCAGCAGTTTATCGAAGAGGGGGAGCACAGATACGCAGTATTTT,CASSLSKRGSTDTQYF,NA,TRBV27,NA,TRBJ2-3,16
TGTGCCAGCAGTTTAGGGGTTCGGGGGAATGAGCAGTTCTTC,CASSLGVRGNEQFF,NA,TRBV27,NA,TRBJ2-1,14
TGTGCCAGCCGACAACCCGGGACGATCTACGAGCAGTACTTC,CASRQPGTIYEQYF,NA,TRBV11-2,NA,TRBJ2-7,14
TGTGCCAGCAGCGGTGTAGACAGGGATGGAAACACCATATATTTT,CASSGVDRDGNTIYF,TRBD1,TRBV9,NA,TRBJ1-3,15
TGTGCCAGCAGCCCGACGGACGGACTACCTCTATATGGCTACACCTTC,CASSPTDGLPLYGYTF,NA,TRBV6-2/TRBV6-3,NA,TRBJ1-2,16
TGTGCCAGCAGCGCCCCTTCCCGGAGTTCTGGAAACACCATATATTTT,CASSAPSRSSGNTIYF,NA,TRBV9,NA,TRBJ1-3,16
TGCGCCAGCAGCCAAGTGGGGGGGCGCGGGCTTAGTGAAAAACTGTTTTTT,CASSQVGGRGLSEKLFF,NA,TRBV4-1,NA,TRBJ1-4,17
TGTGCCAGCACCCGTAGTAGGACAGGGGGCTACGAGCAGTACTTC,CASTRSRTGGYEQYF,TRBD1,TRBV6-5,NA,TRBJ2-7,15
TGTGCCAGCAGCCCCGCGCTAGGGAGCTCCTACGAGCAGTACTTC,CASSPALGSSYEQYF,NA,TRBV7-9,NA,TRBJ2-7,15
TGTGCCAGCAGCGTAGAGGGGGACAGGGGCGCGCCCCAGCATTTT,CASSVEGDRGAPQHF,TRBD1,TRBV9,NA,TRBJ1-5,15
TGTGCCAGCAGCTTAGTGTGGGATCCATCCCCCTATGGCTACACCTTC,CASSLVWDPSPYGYTF,NA,TRBV7-8,NA,TRBJ1-2,16